A single sample is the source of the 17 T cell receptor beta chains below, sequenced in a study of T-cell reconstitution after alpha-beta-depleted transplantation in children. Unique molecular identifiers were incorporated when the TCRbeta library was constructed. One entry per CDR3 protein results from TCRdb running MiXCR on the PCR reads. The data contain under 450,000 distinct CDR3 sequences, roughly 17% of them singletons. Specimen: PBMCs, mostly from graft donor cells, collected 360 days after TCRalphabeta/CD19-depleted stem cell transplant. These receptors were taken from a boy under two years old who had a stem cell transplant for Wiskott-Aldrich syndrome, so the T cells may come from the graft donor.

On this clonotype itself: The junction departs from germline at one end; a sequencing error may be responsible. The chain joins TRBV15 to TRBJ1-5; TRBD1 might be the D (6 bases). CDR3 length: 16 residues. Germline V gene sequence: CDR1 LNHNV, CDR2 YYDKDF (reference sequence). The CDR3 bases are TGTGCCACCAGCGCCCGGCCTGCTGGGGGCAAGCAGCCCCAGCATTTT. This translates into CATSARPAGGKQPQHF.

This chain links TRBV29-1 with TRBJ2-3, with D perhaps matching TRBD1 (5 bases). Germline V CDR1 and CDR2: SQVTM, ANQGSEA. V dropped 6 bases and J dropped 2 bases, with 12 bases sitting between them. CDR3 length: 13 amino acids. The CDR3 nucleotides read TGCAGCGTCCCCAGGGTGGACACAGATACGCAGTATTTT. It encodes CSVPRVDTDTQYF.

V gene TRBV3-1 combines with J gene TRBJ1-2; D gene ambiguous. V lost 4 bases, J lost 4 bases, and 13 bases lay in between. Germline V gene data show CDR1 as LGHDT and CDR2 as YNNKEL (reference sequence). The CDR3 totals 14 residues. CDR3 in DNA: TGTGCCAGCAGCCCCAGGACCCCTTCCTATGGCTACACCTTC. This encodes CASSPRTPSYGYTF.

This clonotype appeared many times. This sequence joins TRBV5-1 and TRBJ2-2, with a tentative D call TRBD1 (5 bases). CDR1 and CDR2 from the germline V gene are SGHRS and YFSETQ. CDR3 length equals 17 residues. The germline V and J ends were trimmed by 3 bases and 1 base, with 16 bases remaining between them. The CDR3 nucleotides read TGCGCCAGCAGCTCTTTACCTGGACAAATGAACACCGGGGAGCTGTTTTTT. It translates to CASSSLPGQMNTGELFF.

CDR3 sequence reads: CASSPWTSFTDTQYF. The CDR3 bases are TGTGCCAGCAGCCCCTGGACTAGTTTCACAGATACGCAGTATTTT. This chain joins TRBV11-2 and TRBJ2-3; TRBD2 agrees at 7 bases. Germline trimming cut 5 bases from V and 2 bases from J; bases unmatched to any gene: 7. CDR3 length equals 15 residues. In germline, CDR1 is SGHAT, CDR2 FQNNGV.

Details on this clonotype: Being one base from a much bigger clone, this may be a read error. The chain carries TRBV2 and TRBJ2-1, with 15 bases that match TRBD2. Germline V gene sequence: CDR1 SNHLY, CDR2 FYNNEI. This CDR3 has 15 amino acids. The V gene end was trimmed by 4 bases and the J gene end by 7 bases; junction bases not matched to a gene: 2. CDR3 sequence: CASSAGLAGGNEQFF. As DNA, the CDR3 is TGTGCCAGCAGTGCGGGACTAGCGGGGGGTAATGAGCAGTTCTTC.

The chain recombines TRBV5-1 with TRBJ2-5; possible D gene TRBD2, 7 bases. V was trimmed by 7 bases and J by 2 bases, leaving 21 bases between them. CDR1 and CDR2 (germline): SGHRS, YFSETQ. The CDR3 length is 16 residues. For the CDR3, the DNA is TGCGCCAGCCTATCCGGATGGCGGGGGACACAAGAGACCCAGTACTTC. It yields the protein CASLSGWRGTQETQYF.

V gene TRBV20-1 combines with J gene TRBJ1-5; D gene unclear. The CDR3 contains 13 residues. Looked up from germline, CDR1 is DFQATT and CDR2 is SNEGSKA (reference sequence). Between the trimmed V and J ends, which lost 5 bases and 0 bases, there was a span of 8 bases. The CDR3 sequence: CSAEPDSNQPQHF. The CDR3 coding sequence is TGCAGTGCTGAGCCGGATAGCAATCAGCCCCAGCATTTT.

This clonotype has only a few counts. CDR3 residues: CASSLRAGGSGPDTQYF. In DNA form, the CDR3 reads TGTGCCAGCAGCTTACGAGCGGGAGGGTCGGGACCAGATACGCAGTATTTT. The rearrangement joins TRBV7-8 to TRBJ2-3; the match to TRBD2 covers 10 bases. Germline CDR1 SGHVS, CDR2 FQNEAQ. The CDR3 loop spans 17 amino acids. Trimming cost V 2 bases and J 4 bases; bases outside gene matches: 9.

The chain combines TRBV6-2 or TRBV6-3 with TRBJ2-1; possible D gene TRBD1, 6 bases. The ends were cut back, 10 bases at V and 5 bases at J, with 21 bases in the middle. The length of the CDR3 is 15 residues. Per germline, CDR1 MNHEY and CDR2 SVGEGT. The CDR3 spells CATCLWGQANNEQFF. CDR3 sequence (DNA): TGTGCCACTTGCCTTTGGGGACAAGCCAACAATGAGCAGTTCTTC.

This clonotype turned up a few times. The J gene is TRBJ2-7, the V gene TRBV18; tentatively, D is TRBD1 (6 bases). The ends were cut back, 6 bases at V and 7 bases at J, with 22 bases in the middle. There are 15 residues in the CDR3. Looked up from germline, CDR1 is KGHSH and CDR2 is LQKENI. CDR3 region: CASSLIGQLSGEQYF. The CDR3 DNA reads TGTGCCAGCTCGCTTATCGGACAGCTTTCGGGTGAGCAGTACTTC.

In its sample, this clonotype was seen many times. This rearrangement joins TRBV5-1 to TRBJ2-7, with D unresolved. The germline CDR1 and CDR2 sequences are SGHRS and YFSETQ. V lost 2 bases and J lost 5, with 14 bases in between. This CDR3 contains 14 residues. In DNA, the CDR3 is TGCGCCAGCAGCTTACCCCACCTTAGGGACGAGCAGTACTTC. This codes for CASSLPHLRDEQYF.

In this sample, this clonotype turned up many times. This chain connects TRBV12-3 or TRBV12-4 to TRBJ2-1, with 8 bases that match TRBD1. This CDR3 region has 13 residues. The J segment lost 5 bases and the V segment lost 6 bases, leaving 3 bases of the junction unmatched. CDR3: CASSSRGHNEQFF. CDR3 sequence (DNA): TGTGCCAGCAGCAGCAGGGGGCACAATGAGCAGTTCTTC.

This clonotype was seen a few times. The rearrangement uses TRBV5-1 and TRBJ2-3; D assignment may be TRBD1 or TRBD2 (6 bases each). This CDR3 has 15 amino acids. The V and J ends lost 5 bases and 6 bases respectively, with 19 bases between them. CDR1 is SGHRS and CDR2 is YFSETQ in the germline V gene. CDR3 nucleotides: TGCGCCAGCAGTCGCGACTTACTAGGGGGGGATACGCAGTATTTT. Its protein product is CASSRDLLGGDTQYF.

This clonotype was detected a few times. The genes are TRBV7-9 and TRBJ2-5, with TRBD2 matching 12 bases. Germline V CDR1 and CDR2: SEHNR, FQNEAQ (reference sequence). This CDR3 is built from 16 residues. V lost 4 bases and J lost 4; bases outside the gene matches: 7. The CDR3 sequence: CASSSRLAGDSETQYF. Here the CDR3 DNA reads TGTGCCAGCAGCTCCAGACTAGCGGGAGACTCAGAGACCCAGTACTTC.

The V gene is TRBV12-3 or TRBV12-4, the J gene TRBJ2-3, with TRBD1 matching over 8 bases. After removal of 4 bases from V and 0 bases from J, the junction contained 6 bases not matched to a gene. This CDR3 is 16 amino acids long. CDR3 DNA: TGTGCCAGCAGTTCCGGACAGGGCCATAGCACAGATACGCAGTATTTT. Its protein product is CASSSGQGHSTDTQYF.

The chain carries TRBV12-3 or TRBV12-4 and TRBJ1-4, with D perhaps TRBD1 (5 bases). The germline V and J ends were trimmed by 3 bases and 7 bases, with 12 bases remaining between them. This CDR3 has 14 residues. The CDR3: CASSFEVGVEKLFF. The DNA of the CDR3 is TGTGCCAGCAGTTTTGAGGTGGGGGTTGAAAAACTGTTTTTT.